This entry lists 21 T cell receptor beta chains sequenced from one sample in a study of cytomegalovirus exposure and HLA in healthy donors. The PCR made use of 60 Vbeta and 13 Jbeta primers. Clones were sequenced by immunoSEQ multiplex PCR, and TCRdb holds only the in-frame ones, with some missing. Seen here are over 150,000 clones, around four fifths observed once, and the top ten hold around 1.3%. Material for sequencing was PBMCs. Receptors were obtained from a woman between 45 and 60 years old in good health and CMV-seronegative.

This rearrangement joins TRBV6-5 to TRBJ2-7, with 7 bases aligning to TRBD1. The J segment lost 1 base and the V segment lost 2 bases, leaving 5 bases of the junction unmatched. This CDR3 has 15 amino acids. From germline, CDR1 is MNHEY and CDR2 SVGAGI. CDR3 coding DNA: TGTGCCAGCAGTTACGCAGACAGGGTTTCCTACGAGCAGTACTTC. This sequence encodes CASSYADRVSYEQYF.

The chain couples TRBV5-1 to TRBJ2-7, with TRBD2 identical over 13 bases. The CDR3 extends over 15 amino acids. The germline V gene encodes CDR1 SGHRS and CDR2 YFSETQ. Trimming at V came to 4 bases and at J to 7 bases, leaving 8 bases not matched to a gene. CDR3 protein: CASSIGLAGAEEQYF. CDR3 sequence (DNA): TGCGCCAGCAGCATTGGACTAGCGGGAGCGGAAGAGCAGTACTTC. The variable domain in full, with the rest retrieved from reference TRBV5-1 and TRBJ2-7, is KAGVTQTPRYLIKTRGQQVTLSCSPISGHRSVSWYQQTPGQGLQFLFEYFSETQRNKGNFPGRFSGRQFSNSRSEMNVSTLELGDSALYLCASSIGLAGAEEQYFGPGTRLTVT.

The CDR3 reads CASSGGEGFYEQYF. DNA of the CDR3: TGTGCCAGTAGTGGAGGCGAAGGGTTTTACGAGCAGTACTTC. V usage is TRBV19 and J usage is TRBJ2-7, with D possibly matching TRBD2 (5 bases). With 5 bases removed from V and 4 bases from J, the gap between germline ends came to 15 bases. From germline, CDR1 is LNHDA and CDR2 SQIVND (reference sequence). This CDR3 is 14 amino acids long. The whole variable domain, filled in from reference TRBV19 and TRBJ2-7, reads DGGITQSPKYLFRKEGQNVTLSCEQNLNHDAMYWYRQDPGQGLRLIYYSQIVNDFQKGDIAEGYSVSREKKESFPLTVTSAQKNPTAFYLCASSGGEGFYEQYFGPGTRLTVT.

CDR3 sequence: CASSSPRRRESLEQYF. DNA for the CDR3: TGTGCCAGCAGTTCCCCCCGTCGGCGGGAGAGTCTCGAGCAGTACTTC. The rearrangement joins TRBV28 to TRBJ2-7; 7 positions match TRBD2. J lost 6 bases, V lost 4 bases, and 15 bases had no gene match. The CDR3 is made up of 16 amino acids. Germline V CDR1 and CDR2: MDHEN, SYDVKM.

The chain carries TRBV18 and TRBJ1-1; D possibly corresponds to TRBD1 (5 bases). The CDR3 spans 14 residues. Germline V gene sequence: CDR1 KGHSH, CDR2 LQKENI. Trimming left V 1 base short and J 3 bases short, with 9 bases between. The CDR3 DNA is TGTGCCAGCTCACCACAGGGGTGGGACACTGAAGCTTTCTTT. It translates to CASSPQGWDTEAFF.

The rearrangement joins TRBV28 to TRBJ1-1, with TRBD1 as a possible D gene (5 bases). Germline V CDR1 and CDR2: MDHEN, SYDVKM. V was shortened by 2 bases and J by 4 bases, with 14 bases between the two germline ends. CDR3 length: 15 amino acids. In DNA form, the CDR3 reads TGTGCCAGCAGTTTAAAGGGCCGAAGGGGCACTGAAGCTTTCTTT. This codes for CASSLKGRRGTEAFF.

V gene TRBV4-3 combines with J gene TRBJ1-1; D is perhaps TRBD1 (6 bases). The CDR3 totals 14 residues. CDR1 and CDR2 from the germline V gene are LGHNA and YSLEER. Trimming took 0 bases from V and 9 from J, leaving 14 bases between them. Here the CDR3 reads CASSQDQDSLQAFF. CDR3 DNA: TGCGCCAGCAGCCAAGATCAGGACAGTCTTCAAGCTTTCTTT.

The rearrangement uses TRBV19 and TRBJ1-4, with a possible D match to TRBD1 (5 bases). From germline, CDR1 is LNHDA and CDR2 SQIVND (reference sequence). Trimming stripped 4 bases from V and 5 bases from J, with 8 bases between. This CDR3 has 13 amino acids. CDR3 nucleotides: TGTGCCAGTAGTAGACAGTTAAATGAAAAACTGTTTTTT. As protein: CASSRQLNEKLFF.

This clone has only one observation. The chain uses TRBV6-1 and TRBJ1-1; D not certain. Germline lookup yields CDR1 MNHNS and CDR2 SASEGT. V was cut by 11 bases and J by 4 bases, with 17 bases left in between. The CDR3 is made up of 13 amino acids. The CDR3 is CADRLRVATEAFF. CDR3 coding DNA: TGTGCCGACCGGTTGCGGGTTGCCACTGAAGCTTTCTTT.

Comment on this clone: Additional DNA sequences in this sample encode the identical CDR3. The gene calls are TRBV18 and TRBJ2-5, with 9 nucleotides matching TRBD1. The CDR3 length is 14 residues. V was clipped by 3 bases and J by 2 bases; unmatched bases: 1. Germline V lookup: CDR1 KGHSH, CDR2 LQKENI. CDR3 loop: CASSPGTGQETQYF. The CDR3 coding sequence is TGTGCCAGCTCACCGGGGACAGGGCAAGAGACCCAGTACTTC. Supplemented by reference TRBV18 and TRBJ2-5, the full variable domain reads NAGVMQNPRHLVRRRGQEARLRCSPMKGHSHVYWYRQLPEEGLKFMVYLQKENIIDESGMPKERFSAEFPKEGPSILRIQQVVRGDSAAYFCASSPGTGQETQYFGPGTRLLVL.

This clone is a singleton in its sample. J is TRBJ1-2 and V is TRBV10-3, with D unresolved. The CDR3 length is 13 residues. The V end lost 3 bases, the J end lost 4 bases, and 9 bases lay between the germline ends. Germline V gene data show CDR1 as ENHRY and CDR2 as SYGVKD. CDR3 in DNA: TGTGCCATCAGTGAAGTGTGGAGCTATGGCTACACCTTC. It encodes CAISEVWSYGYTF.

The CDR3 DNA reads TGTGCCAGTTATAGGGGGTTGAACACTGAAGCTTTCTTT. The encoded protein is CASYRGLNTEAFF. The V gene is TRBV19, the J gene TRBJ1-1; maybe TRBD1 (6 bases). CDR3 length: 13 residues. The V end lost 8 bases, the J end lost 0 bases, and 10 bases lay between the germline ends. Per germline, CDR1 LNHDA and CDR2 SQIVND (reference sequence).

The gene calls are TRBV6-4 and TRBJ1-1; D not certain. Per the germline V gene, CDR1 is MRHNA and CDR2 is SNTAGT. Trimming cost V 4 bases and J 1 base, with 7 bases left between them. CDR3 length equals 13 residues. The CDR3 sequence: CASSAHRNTEAFF. In DNA, the CDR3 is TGTGCCAGCAGTGCTCACAGGAACACTGAAGCTTTCTTT.

The J gene is TRBJ1-3, the V gene TRBV4-1, with a tentative D call TRBD1 (5 bases). From germline, CDR1 is MGHRA and CDR2 YSYEKL. Between the trimmed V and J ends, which lost 1 base and 0 bases, there was a span of 10 bases. The CDR3 runs 16 residues. The chain's CDR3 is CASSQVQQVSGNTIYF. CDR3 in DNA: TGCGCCAGCAGCCAAGTCCAACAGGTCTCTGGAAACACCATATATTTT.

This chain links TRBV29-1 with TRBJ2-1, with 9 bases fitting TRBD1. CDR1 and CDR2 (germline): SQVTM, ANQGSEA. Unmatched junction bases numbered 15, after V lost 6 bases and J lost 6 bases. CDR3 size: 16 residues. Here the CDR3 reads CSVDRTGTGLFNEQFF. DNA for the CDR3: TGCAGCGTAGATCGAACCGGGACAGGGCTCTTCAATGAGCAGTTCTTC.

The CDR3 loop is CASSLEQAYGYTF. In DNA, the CDR3 is TGTGCCAGCAGCTTAGAACAGGCCTATGGCTACACCTTC. The gene calls are TRBV7-8 and TRBJ1-2; D is possibly TRBD1 (5 bases). The CDR3 consists of 13 residues. The germline gives CDR1 SGHVS, CDR2 FQNEAQ. V gave up 1 base and J gave up 4 bases, with 7 bases separating them.

This clone was detected a few times. The rearrangement joins TRBV5-1 to TRBJ2-5; tentatively, D is TRBD2 (6 bases). Trimming left V 0 bases short and J 3 bases short, with 9 bases between. This CDR3 contains 14 residues. Germline V gene sequence: CDR1 SGHRS, CDR2 YFSETQ. The CDR3 DNA follows: TGCGCCAGCAGCTTGGTCGCGGGGAAAGAGACCCAGTACTTC. Encoded protein: CASSLVAGKETQYF.

The genes are TRBV9 and TRBJ1-6; D is possibly TRBD1 (5 bases). This CDR3 is built from 16 residues. The germline CDR1 and CDR2 sequences are SGDLS and YYNGEE. Deletions cut 0 bases from V and 2 bases from J, with 9 bases between. The CDR3 DNA follows: TGTGCCAGCAGCGTAGAAGCAGGGACCTATAATTCACCCCTCCACTTT. Amino acids: CASSVEAGTYNSPLHF.

The chain combines TRBV9 with TRBJ2-1; 13 positions match TRBD2. The CDR3 totals 16 residues. Germline CDR1 is SGDLS and CDR2 is YYNGEE. With V trimmed by 1 base and J by 8 bases, 6 bases remained unmatched. Written as DNA, the CDR3 is TGTGCCAGCAGCGTAAGGGGGGGACTAGCGGGATATGAGCAGTTCTTC. Encoded protein: CASSVRGGLAGYEQFF.

The chain has TRBV6-4 and TRBJ2-7; 10 positions match TRBD1. The CDR3 contains 13 residues. Looked up from germline, CDR1 is MRHNA and CDR2 is SNTAGT. V lost 7 bases to trimming and J lost 4 bases; unmatched junction nucleotides: 4. The CDR3 sequence: CASTGTGEYEQYF. CDR3 bases: TGTGCCAGCACCGGGACAGGGGAGTACGAGCAGTACTTC.

In this sample, this clone turned up once. This rearrangement joins TRBV7-2 to TRBJ2-2; 8 bases are shared with TRBD2. The CDR3 is 15 amino acids. Germline assignment: CDR1 SGHTA and CDR2 FQGNSA. V shed 5 bases, J shed 2 bases, and the junction held 4 bases outside the gene matches. CDR3 DNA: TGTGCCAGCAGCCGGGGGGGGGTTAACACCGGGGAGCTGTTTTTT. Its translation is CASSRGGVNTGELFF.